This TCR beta chain originates from a study of tumor-infiltrating lymphocytes in primary liver carcinoma. Study-wide findings and caveats: Only about 7-24% of top clones were detected in all five tumor regions. Tumor-adjacent and tumor-blood pairs overlapped less than tumor region pairs did.

V lost 2 bases and J lost 3, with 24 bases in between. The CDR3 sequence is 18 residues long. Germline CDR1 reads SGHRS; CDR2 reads YFSETQ. From unsorted bulk tissue weighing roughly 17-34 mg, DNA and RNA were co-extracted. With approximately 470 ng total RNA as template and a constant-region primer, TCR beta cDNA was made. Researchers made the TCR beta libraries by running three nested multiplex PCR rounds with slightly modified ARM-PCR. Running around 9 cycles apiece, the first two PCR rounds relied on TRBV1-TRBV30 forward primers together with a C-beta reverse primer. TCRdb reprocessed the multiplex PCR reads via MiXCR and lists one record per CDR3 protein. The data contain 100,000 or so distinct CDR3 sequences, roughly 80% of them singletons. With respect to this clonotype: Its cognate antigen is unknown.

The clonotype originates from a man aged 35 to 55 with primary liver carcinoma and hepatitis B virus infection. Material: liver tumor tissue from sampling region 3. Regarding subset: tumor region T3, left-lateral pole. This chain connects TRBV5-1 to TRBJ2-7; D is tentatively TRBD1 or TRBD2 (5 bases each). CDR3 region: CASSFRTCVTGGNYEQYF. The CDR3 nucleotides are TGCGCCAGCAGCTTCAGGACTTGCGTAACTGGGGGAAACTACGAGCAGTACTTC.